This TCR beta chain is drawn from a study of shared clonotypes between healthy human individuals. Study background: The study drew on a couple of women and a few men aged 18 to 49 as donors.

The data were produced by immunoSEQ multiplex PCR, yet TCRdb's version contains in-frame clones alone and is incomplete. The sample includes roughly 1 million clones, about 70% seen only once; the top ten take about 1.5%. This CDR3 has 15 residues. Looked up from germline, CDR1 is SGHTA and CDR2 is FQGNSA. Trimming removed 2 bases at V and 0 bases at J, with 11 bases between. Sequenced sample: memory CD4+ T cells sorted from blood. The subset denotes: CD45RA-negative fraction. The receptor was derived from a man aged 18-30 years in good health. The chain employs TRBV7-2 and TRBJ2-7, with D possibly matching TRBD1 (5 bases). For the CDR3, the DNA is TGTGCCAGCAGCTTATCAAGACAGCTCTCCTACGAGCAGTACTTC. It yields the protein CASSLSRQLSYEQYF.